A single sample gave rise to the 24 T cell receptor beta chains below, sequenced in a study of shared clonotypes between healthy human individuals. Method: immunoSEQ multiplex PCR; TCRdb's copy keeps in-frame clones and lacks some. The sample contains 1,400,000 or so clones, 98% to 99% of which appear only once. Sequencing was carried out using naive CD4+ T cells sorted from blood. Subset denoted: CD45RA+ positively selected. The source of these receptors is a young man in good health.

As for this clone: This specimen includes other DNA sequences encoding the same CDR3. The V and J genes are TRBV7-9 and TRBJ2-1, with 9 bases matching TRBD2. The V gene's germline CDR1 is SEHNR and CDR2 FQNEAQ (reference sequence). Trimming removed 5 bases from V and 4 bases from J; junction bases left unmatched: 9. This CDR3 region has 16 residues. DNA for the CDR3: TGTGCCAGCAGCCTTTGGCTAGCGGGATCATACAATGAGCAGTTCTTC. This translates into CASSLWLAGSYNEQFF.

The chain links TRBV5-5 to TRBJ2-3; no clear D gene. Trimming cost V 1 base and J 3 bases, with 12 bases left between them. In germline, CDR1 is SGHKS, CDR2 YYEKEE (reference sequence). CDR3 length equals 15 residues. The CDR3 DNA reads TGTGCCAGCAGCTTGATAACCAGCCGGACAGATACGCAGTATTTT. Encoded protein: CASSLITSRTDTQYF.

The chain employs TRBV15 and TRBJ2-1, with D perhaps given as TRBD1 or TRBD2 (5 bases each). CDR3 length: 16 residues. Germline V gene lookup returns CDR1 LNHNV and CDR2 YYDKDF (reference sequence). V gave up 0 bases and J gave up 6 bases, with 15 bases separating them. CDR3 DNA: TGTGCCACCAGCAGAGATCGGGGTTGGGGGAGCAATGAGCAGTTCTTC. Its protein product is CATSRDRGWGSNEQFF.

Remarks on this clone: The same CDR3 arises from other DNA sequences in this sample as well. The chain uses TRBV25-1 and TRBJ2-7, with D hard to call. V lost 6 bases and J 3 bases, leaving 6 bases between the germline ends. Germline V lookup: CDR1 MGHDK, CDR2 SYGVNS. The CDR3 runs to 11 residues. The DNA for the CDR3 is TGTGCCAGCAGCTTGGGCTACGAGCAGTACTTC. Protein: CASSLGYEQYF.

The chain has TRBV30 and TRBJ2-7; tentative D call: TRBD2 (6 bases). This CDR3 contains 14 residues. From germline, CDR1 is GTSNPN and CDR2 SVGIG (reference sequence). V was cut by 3 bases and J by 6 bases, with 18 bases left in between. CDR3 coding DNA: TGTGCCTGGAGCCCCCTTGGACTATCCGGCGAGCAGTACTTC. It is translated as CAWSPLGLSGEQYF.

V and J are TRBV29-1 and TRBJ2-7; D is uncertain. Germline V gene lookup returns CDR1 SQVTM and CDR2 ANQGSEA. Trimming shortened V by 3 bases and J by 7 bases, and 13 bases separated the two germline ends. The CDR3 is 12 amino acids. CDR3 bases: TGCAGCGTTGAGTTCACTCCCCGGGAGCAGTACTTC. As protein: CSVEFTPREQYF.

The chain links TRBV5-1 to TRBJ2-1; 7 nucleotides line up with TRBD2. Germline V CDR1 and CDR2: SGHRS, YFSETQ. This CDR3 spans 16 amino acids. V shed 3 bases and J 7 bases; nucleotides not matched to a gene: 13. The CDR3 sequence is CASSSWAGVGQNEQFF. CDR3 DNA sequence: TGCGCCAGCAGCTCCTGGGCGGGAGTAGGCCAGAATGAGCAGTTCTTC.

V gene TRBV11-1 combines with J gene TRBJ2-1; 11 nucleotides line up with TRBD2. The CDR3 sequence is 15 residues long. Looked up from germline, CDR1 is SGHAT and CDR2 is FQDESV (reference sequence). V shed 1 base, J shed 8 bases, and the junction held 4 bases outside the gene matches. The CDR3: CASSLELAGAYEQFF. The CDR3 DNA reads TGTGCCAGCAGCTTAGAACTAGCGGGAGCCTATGAGCAGTTCTTC.

The chain uses TRBV14 and TRBJ2-3, with 10 bases aligning to TRBD2. CDR3 length: 16 amino acids. V shed 4 bases and J 1 base; nucleotides not matched to a gene: 5. Germline V gives CDR1 SGHDN, CDR2 FVKESK. CDR3 sequence (DNA): TGTGCCAGCAGCCGCCTAGCGGGAGCGGGCACAGATACGCAGTATTTT. Protein sequence: CASSRLAGAGTDTQYF.

The rearrangement uses TRBV7-6 and TRBJ2-3; D gene ambiguous. CDR3 size: 15 residues. Germline CDR1 reads SGHVS; CDR2 reads FNYEAQ. The V gene lost 1 base and the J gene lost 0 bases, with 8 bases spanning the gap. The CDR3 loop is CASSLDRSSTDTQYF. CDR3 nucleotide sequence: TGTGCCAGCAGCTTAGATAGGAGTAGCACAGATACGCAGTATTTT.

V usage is TRBV29-1 and J usage is TRBJ2-1; tentative D call: TRBD2 (6 bases). This CDR3 has 16 amino acids. Trimming removed 2 bases at V and 0 bases at J, with 14 bases between. CDR1 and CDR2 (germline): SQVTM, ANQGSEA. For the CDR3, the DNA is TGCAGCGTTGAAAGGGGAGGCGGAAGCTCCTACAATGAGCAGTTCTTC. Its protein product is CSVERGGGSSYNEQFF.

A remark on this clone: Other DNA sequences in the sample encode the same CDR3. The chain joins TRBV19 to TRBJ2-1; 10 bases agree with TRBD2. The V and J ends lost 5 bases and 0 bases, in that order; junction bases with no gene match: 4. The CDR3 contains 16 residues. From germline, CDR1 is LNHDA and CDR2 SQIVND (reference sequence). The CDR3 bases are TGTGCCAGTAGTTTTCCTAGCGGGAGCTCCTACAATGAGCAGTTCTTC. It is translated as CASSFPSGSSYNEQFF.

The chain is built from TRBV19 and TRBJ2-3; 13 positions match TRBD2. The V gene end was trimmed by 10 bases and the J gene end by 4 bases; junction bases not matched to a gene: 8. CDR3 size: 15 residues. CDR1 and CDR2 from the germline V gene are LNHDA and SQIVND (reference sequence). CDR3 region: CATSGTSGKSDTQYF. The CDR3 region has the DNA TGTGCCACCTCGGGGACTAGCGGGAAATCAGATACGCAGTATTTT.

The rearrangement links TRBV5-6 to TRBJ1-5; TRBD1 matches 12 bases. With V trimmed by 2 bases and J by 3 bases, 6 bases remained unmatched. CDR1 and CDR2 from the germline V gene are SGHDT and YYEEEE. The CDR3 totals 17 residues. The CDR3 spells CASSFRDRGLNNQPQHF. CDR3 bases: TGTGCCAGCAGCTTCCGGGACAGGGGGCTAAACAATCAGCCCCAGCATTTT. Supplemented by reference TRBV5-6 and TRBJ1-5, the full variable domain reads DAGVTQSPTHLIKTRGQQVTLRCSPKSGHDTVSWYQQALGQGPQFIFQYYEEEERQRGNFPDRFSGHQFPNYSSELNVNALLLGDSALYLCASSFRDRGLNNQPQHFGDGTRLSIL.

This chain connects TRBV28 to TRBJ2-2; D perhaps matches TRBD1 (6 bases). V lost 3 bases and J lost 5, with 13 bases in between. The germline gives CDR1 MDHEN, CDR2 SYDVKM. This CDR3 is 15 amino acids long. As DNA, the CDR3 is TGTGCCAGCAGTTTGATAACAGGGTCGACCGGGGAGCTGTTTTTT. Translated, it gives CASSLITGSTGELFF.

This chain links TRBV6-1 with TRBJ1-2; D is uncertain. The CDR3 is 12 amino acids. Germline CDR1 MNHNS, CDR2 SASEGT. V was trimmed by 1 base and J by 8 bases, leaving 8 bases between them. The CDR3 sequence is CASSEVRRGYTF. The CDR3 bases are TGTGCCAGCAGTGAAGTACGGAGGGGCTACACCTTC.

V and J are TRBV29-1 and TRBJ2-7; D might be TRBD1 or TRBD2, each matching 5 bases. V was shortened by 3 bases and J by 5 bases, with 8 bases between the two germline ends. In germline, CDR1 is SQVTM, CDR2 ANQGSEA. CDR3 length equals 11 residues. In DNA, the CDR3 is TGCAGCGTTGATGAGGGGAACGAGCAGTACTTC. Translated, it gives CSVDEGNEQYF.

The chain joins TRBV7-2 to TRBJ1-5; D gene uncertain. CDR3 length: 15 amino acids. Germline loops: CDR1 SGHTA, CDR2 FQGNSA. V dropped 0 bases and J dropped 5 bases, with 11 bases sitting between them. The CDR3 protein is CASSLAWQTDQPQHF. CDR3 sequence (DNA): TGTGCCAGCAGCTTAGCGTGGCAGACTGATCAGCCCCAGCATTTT. Filled out from reference TRBV7-2 and TRBJ1-5, the complete variable domain reads GAGVSQSPSNKVTEKGKDVELRCDPISGHTALYWYRQSLGQGLEFLIYFQGNSAPDKSGLPSDRFSAERTGGSVSTLTIQRTQQEDSAVYLCASSLAWQTDQPQHFGDGTRLSIL.

As DNA, the CDR3 is TGTGCCAGCATGAGCGGGAGTTCAGAGACCCAGTACTTC. As protein: CASMSGSSETQYF. The rearrangement joins TRBV27 to TRBJ2-5, with TRBD2 matching 8 bases. The CDR3 loop spans 13 amino acids. After removal of 7 bases from V and 4 bases from J, the junction contained 5 bases not matched to a gene. Germline V gene sequence: CDR1 MNHEY, CDR2 SMNVEV (reference sequence).

This rearrangement joins TRBV11-2 to TRBJ2-2; D is ambiguous. The CDR3 totals 16 residues. Germline-derived CDR1 and CDR2 are SGHAT and FQNNGV. Trimming shortened V by 5 bases and J by 4 bases, and 17 bases separated the two germline ends. CDR3 in amino acids: CASSPSAVWGTGELFF. CDR3 DNA sequence: TGTGCCAGCAGCCCGAGTGCGGTATGGGGCACCGGGGAGCTGTTTTTT. The complete variable domain, with remaining parts taken from reference TRBV11-2 and TRBJ2-2, reads EAGVAQSPRYKIIEKRQSVAFWCNPISGHATLYWYQQILGQGPKLLIQFQNNGVVDDSQLPKDRFSAERLKGVDSTLKIQPAKLEDSAVYLCASSPSAVWGTGELFFGEGSRLTVL.

V usage is TRBV5-1 and J usage is TRBJ2-5, with 7 bases fitting TRBD1. V dropped 0 bases and J dropped 3; count of bases not matched to a gene: 14. Germline-derived CDR1 and CDR2 are SGHRS and YFSETQ. This CDR3 is 18 amino acids long. CDR3 coding DNA: TGCGCCAGCAGCTTGGTTCCGGGACAGTCGATTATGAAAGAGACCCAGTACTTC. It translates to CASSLVPGQSIMKETQYF.

Worth noting for this clone: The sample carries other DNA sequences with the same CDR3. The rearrangement links TRBV18 to TRBJ2-1; perhaps TRBD1 as D (5 bases). V was pared by 0 bases and J by 3 bases, with 9 bases between. The CDR3 covers 15 residues. The germline V gene has CDR1 KGHSH and CDR2 LQKENI. The CDR3 region has the DNA TGTGCCAGCTCACCACCGGGGCAGGGCTACAATGAGCAGTTCTTC. Protein: CASSPPGQGYNEQFF.

This chain connects TRBV5-1 to TRBJ2-3, with 7 bases identical to TRBD2. Germline CDR1 and CDR2: SGHRS and YFSETQ. There are 17 residues in the CDR3. With 0 bases clipped from V and 1 base from J, the junction kept 8 bases outside the gene matches. For the CDR3, the DNA is TGCGCCAGCAGCTTGGGCGGAGAGCGGGACGGCACAGATACGCAGTATTTT. It yields the protein CASSLGGERDGTDTQYF. The full variable domain, completed using reference TRBV5-1 and TRBJ2-3, is KAGVTQTPRYLIKTRGQQVTLSCSPISGHRSVSWYQQTPGQGLQFLFEYFSETQRNKGNFPGRFSGRQFSNSRSEMNVSTLELGDSALYLCASSLGGERDGTDTQYFGPGTRLTVL.

The chain is built from TRBV5-4 and TRBJ2-7; the D gene is possibly TRBD1 (6 bases). This CDR3 is built from 13 residues. V was cut by 2 bases and J by 4 bases, with 10 bases left in between. Germline V gives CDR1 SGHNT, CDR2 YYREEE (reference sequence). The CDR3 DNA is TGTGCCAGCAGCTTCGACAGGATATACGAGCAGTACTTC. This gives the protein CASSFDRIYEQYF.